This is a list of T cell receptor beta chains from one sample in a study of blood T cell repertoires in COVID-19. The repertoire was sequenced with immunoSEQ multiplex PCR; TCRdb's copy has only in-frame clones and lacks some. The sample has just under 65,000 clones; roughly 76% are singletons. Sequencing was carried out using peripheral blood. These receptors were obtained from a woman older than 75 with acute or convalescent COVID-19. Each CDR3 is given with its conserved first and last residue. A D gene is named only where the DNA matches it firmly. Clone size is shown for a subset of rows, as once, few, many or a class of expanded clone.

size	D	V	J	CDR3	DNA
.	TRBD1	TRBV7-3	TRBJ2-7	CASRPLDRAYEQYF	TGTGCCAGCAGACCCCTCGACAGGGCCTACGAGCAGTACTTC
.	TRBD2	TRBV11-2	TRBJ2-1	CASSLEPGTSYGNEQFF	TGTGCCAGCAGCTTAGAGCCCGGGACTAGCTATGGGAATGAGCAGTTCTTC
many	TRBD2	TRBV18	TRBJ2-1	CASSPGLKNNEQFF	TGTGCCAGCTCACCGGGACTAAAGAACAATGAGCAGTTCTTC
few	.	TRBV18	TRBJ2-5	CASSPPRAGQETQYF	TGTGCCAGCTCACCACCGAGGGCAGGCCAAGAGACCCAGTACTTC
.	.	TRBV7-3	TRBJ2-6	CASSLTVASGANVLTF	TGTGCCAGCAGCTTAACGGTGGCCTCTGGGGCCAACGTCCTGACTTTC
.	.	TRBV4-2	TRBJ2-7	CASSQDYSPTYEQYF	TGTGCCAGCAGCCAAGATTACTCGCCCACCTACGAGCAGTACTTC
.	TRBD2	TRBV7-9	TRBJ2-3	CASSSLEGGSTDTQYF	TGTGCCAGCAGCTCCCTTGAGGGAGGGAGCACAGATACGCAGTATTTT
.	TRBD2	TRBV7-3	TRBJ2-2	CASRLTGRAGVRNTGELFF	TGTGCCAGCAGGCTTACCGGGAGGGCCGGGGTACGGAACACCGGGGAGCTGTTTTTT
.	.	TRBV7-6	TRBJ2-5	CASSRLGQIQETQYF	TGTGCCAGCAGTCGGCTTGGGCAGATACAAGAGACCCAGTACTTC
.	TRBD1	TRBV7-9	TRBJ2-1	CASSPRDRLPINEQFF	TGTGCCAGCAGCCCCCGGGACAGGCTACCTATCAATGAGCAGTTCTTC
.	.	TRBV5-1	TRBJ2-3	CASSHGRGAGATDTQYF	TGCGCCAGCAGCCACGGCAGAGGGGCAGGGGCAACAGATACGCAGTATTTT
.	TRBD2	TRBV5-1	TRBJ2-3	CASIKRESRTQYF	TGCGCCAGCATTAAGCGGGAGTCTCGGACGCAGTATTTT
.	.	TRBV6-1	TRBJ1-2	CASSETPGRGGYTF	TGTGCCAGCAGTGAAACCCCAGGGAGGGGTGGCTACACCTTC
.	.	TRBV18	TRBJ2-7	CASSTDSLYEQYF	TGTGCCAGCTCAACGGACAGCCTCTACGAGCAGTACTTC
once	TRBD1	TRBV6-6	TRBJ2-7	CASSLTGDHEQYF	TGTGCCAGCAGTCTTACAGGGGACCACGAGCAGTACTTC
.	.	TRBV5-1	TRBJ2-3	CASSLESSVGGVQTDTQYF	TGCGCCAGCAGCTTGGAATCTTCTGTAGGAGGGGTACAAACAGATACGCAGTATTTT
.	TRBD1	TRBV4-3	TRBJ2-7	CASSPGWGQGYEQYF	TGCGCCAGCAGCCCAGGGTGGGGACAGGGTTACGAGCAGTACTTC
.	TRBD1	TRBV4-1	TRBJ2-7	CASSQGTPDRGAREQYF	TGCGCCAGCAGCCAAGGGACCCCAGACAGGGGCGCTAGGGAGCAGTACTTC
.	TRBD1	TRBV19	TRBJ2-1	CASREGQKIYNEQFF	TGTGCCAGTAGAGAGGGACAGAAAATATACAATGAGCAGTTCTTC
.	TRBD2	TRBV28	TRBJ2-5	CASSPPGGLAGGPMETQYF	TGTGCCAGCAGTCCCCCAGGGGGGCTAGCGGGAGGGCCAATGGAGACCCAGTACTTC
.	.	TRBV29-1	TRBJ2-4	CSVCPDGLGGNIQYF	TGCAGCGTTTGCCCGGACGGGCTGGGAGGAAACATTCAGTACTTC
.	.	TRBV11-3	TRBJ2-1	CASSLDGEQFF	TGTGCCAGCAGCTTAGACGGTGAGCAGTTCTTC
.	TRBD2	TRBV4-1	TRBJ2-3	CASSQEGRLAGGDTQYF	TGCGCCAGCAGCCAAGAGGGTCGACTAGCGGGAGGAGATACGCAGTATTTT
.	.	TRBV14	TRBJ2-7	CASSRASGTASYEQYF	TGTGCCAGCAGCCGAGCAAGCGGTACCGCCTCCTACGAGCAGTACTTC
.	TRBD2	TRBV7-9	TRBJ2-3	CASSWGGSGRTSTDTQYF	TGTGCCAGCAGCTGGGGAGGTAGCGGGAGGACTAGCACAGATACGCAGTATTTT
.	TRBD2	TRBV27	TRBJ2-1	CASSRVTSGSYEQFF	TGTGCCAGCAGTCGAGTGACTAGCGGGAGCTATGAGCAGTTCTTC
.	TRBD2	TRBV28	TRBJ2-7	CASSFTGTSGYEQYF	TGTGCCAGCAGTTTTACCGGGACTAGCGGCTACGAGCAGTACTTC
.	TRBD2	TRBV7-3	TRBJ2-1	CASSPGLAHKGEQFF	TGTGCCAGCAGCCCAGGACTAGCCCATAAGGGTGAGCAGTTCTTC
.	TRBD2	TRBV15	TRBJ2-1	CATSRGTSGPYNEQFF	TGTGCCACCAGCAGAGGGACTAGCGGTCCCTACAATGAGCAGTTCTTC
.	TRBD1	TRBV2	TRBJ1-6	CASSVHRGNGNSPLHF	TGTGCCAGCAGTGTGCACAGGGGGAATGGTAATTCACCCCTCCACTTT
.	.	TRBV7-2	TRBJ2-2	CASSTGPVGGGELFF	TGTGCCAGCAGTACGGGCCCCGTAGGAGGCGGGGAGCTGTTTTTT
.	.	TRBV5-6	TRBJ1-5	CASSWGLTSNQPQHF	TGTGCCAGCAGCTGGGGACTGACTAGCAATCAGCCCCAGCATTTT
.	.	TRBV5-4	TRBJ1-6	CASSGGNSPLHF	TGTGCCAGCAGCGGAGGGAATTCACCCCTCCACTTT
once	.	TRBV10-3	TRBJ2-1	CAARFSGSYNEQFF	TGTGCCGCCAGATTTTCGGGGTCCTACAATGAGCAGTTCTTC
.	.	TRBV24-1	TRBJ1-5	CATSEATGSNQPQHF	TGTGCCACCAGTGAAGCCACAGGGAGCAATCAGCCCCAGCATTTT
.	TRBD1	TRBV7-7	TRBJ2-2	CASSPNRGALTGELFF	TGTGCTAGCAGCCCTAACAGGGGGGCCCTCACCGGGGAGCTGTTTTTT
.	.	TRBV4-1	TRBJ1-1	CASSQDLRLQGGAEAFF	TGCGCCAGCAGCCAAGATCTGAGACTTCAGGGTGGGGCTGAAGCTTTCTTT
few	TRBD2	TRBV7-9	TRBJ2-3	CASSLAGDPTDTQYF	TGTGCCAGCAGCTTGGCGGGAGACCCAACAGATACGCAGTATTTT
.	TRBD1	TRBV6-2/TRBV6-3	TRBJ1-2	CASSYSYRGPNYGYTF	TGTGCCAGCAGTTACTCGTACAGGGGACCTAACTATGGCTACACCTTC
.	.	TRBV6-5	TRBJ1-6	CASSSTDGSPLHF	TGTGCCAGCAGTTCCACAGATGGTTCACCCCTCCACTTT
.	.	TRBV7-2	TRBJ1-2	CASSLQGYYGYTF	TGTGCCAGCAGCTTACAGGGGTACTATGGCTACACCTTC